This T cell receptor beta chain stems from a study of Graves' ophthalmopathy and Graves' hyperthyroidism. Many counts were recorded for this clonotype. Its antigen is undetermined. V trimming: 6 bases; J trimming: 8 bases; junction bases outside the gene matches: 15. Germline values: CDR1 DFQATT, CDR2 SNEGSKA (reference sequence). CDR3 length equals 14 residues. RNA transcripts were the source from which TCR beta CDR3 regions were amplified. Second-round multiplex PCR came after a first-round RT-PCR that employed HTBI primers. TCRdb ran MiXCR on the multiplex PCR reads and lists one entry per CDR3 protein. In the table there are about 380,000 distinct CDR3 sequences, approximately 15% of which are singletons. Study findings and constraints: Most expanded thyroid clonotypes above 0.001 frequency also appeared in blood.

Certain patients, namely those with other autoimmune diseases, uncontrolled infections, pregnancy or lactation, were excluded. The sequence was obtained from a woman between 18 and 30 years old with stable Graves' hyperthyroidism. Sequenced: peripheral blood. The chain combines TRBV20-1 with TRBJ1-2; 7 nucleotides line up with TRBD1. DNA for the CDR3: TGCAGTGCAACAGACAGGGTCCGCTTCTCCGGCTACACCTTC. Translating it yields CSATDRVRFSGYTF.